One sample yielded the 12 T cell receptor beta chains listed below, sequenced in a study of blood T cell repertoires in COVID-19. TCRdb keeps only in-frame clones here, not all; method: immunoSEQ multiplex PCR. The data contain some 300,000 clones, around 87% of them seen just once; the ten biggest clones take up around 1.2%. The sample taken for sequencing was peripheral blood. Receptors originate from a man between 65 and 85 years old with acute or convalescent COVID-19.

The V and J genes are TRBV19 and TRBJ1-1; TRBD1 is a possible D gene (5 bases). V gave up 5 bases and J gave up 0 bases, with 7 bases separating them. Germline V lookup: CDR1 LNHDA, CDR2 SQIVND (reference sequence). This CDR3 is built from 13 residues. The CDR3 DNA follows: TGTGCCAGTAGTGGGGCAGTGAACACTGAAGCTTTCTTT. It yields the protein CASSGAVNTEAFF.

In DNA form, the CDR3 reads TGTGCCCTTGGACAGGGGCTGATAGCAAATGAAAAACTGTTTTTT. It is translated as CALGQGLIANEKLFF. The chain has TRBV27 and TRBJ1-4; 9 bases map to TRBD1. The ends lost 11 bases at V and 5 bases at J; junction bases unmatched: 12. This CDR3 is 15 amino acids long. Germline CDR1 is MNHEY and CDR2 is SMNVEV (reference sequence).

This clone was recorded once. This chain uses TRBV3-1 (or the pseudogene TRBV3-2) with TRBJ2-3; possible D gene TRBD1, 5 bases. Trimming left V 3 bases short and J 0 bases short, with 7 bases between. CDR1 is LGHDT, CDR2 YNNKEL, per germline (reference sequence). CDR3 length: 14 amino acids. In DNA, the CDR3 is TGTGCCAGCAGCCACAGGGTAAGCACAGATACGCAGTATTTT. This sequence encodes CASSHRVSTDTQYF.

This rearrangement joins TRBV28 to TRBJ2-1; 7 nucleotides agree with TRBD1. The CDR3 runs to 13 residues. The V and J ends lost 6 bases and 6 bases, in that order; junction bases with no gene match: 5. Looked up from germline, CDR1 is MDHEN and CDR2 is SYDVKM. The CDR3 DNA reads TGTGCCAGCAGAAAGACAGGGCGCAATGAGCAGTTCTTC. The encoded protein is CASRKTGRNEQFF.

There are a few counts of this clone. This chain links TRBV6-6 with TRBJ2-7; 7 bases line up with TRBD1. The CDR3 length is 14 residues. The ends lost 6 bases at V and 5 bases at J; junction bases unmatched: 10. Germline CDR1 and CDR2: MNHNY and SVGAGI (reference sequence). CDR3 region: CASRKTGFGDEQYF. The CDR3 DNA reads TGTGCCAGCAGGAAGACAGGGTTTGGAGACGAGCAGTACTTC.

This chain links TRBV10-1 with TRBJ2-5; D remains unclear. This CDR3 is built from 13 residues. The germline gives CDR1 WNHNN, CDR2 SYGVQD (reference sequence). The V end lost 4 bases, the J end lost 5 bases, and 11 bases lay between the germline ends. This chain's CDR3 is CASSAQRRETQYF. CDR3 in DNA: TGCGCCAGCAGTGCCCAACGGCGGGAGACCCAGTACTTC.

V usage is TRBV7-2 and J usage is TRBJ2-7, with 12 positions matching TRBD1. The CDR3 has 16 amino acids. CDR1 is SGHTA, CDR2 FQGNSA, per germline. Trimming removed 7 bases from V and 6 bases from J; junction bases left unmatched: 13. CDR3 nucleotides: TGTGCCAGCACCTCTCAATGGGGGACAGGGGGCCGCGAGCAGTACTTC. Protein product: CASTSQWGTGGREQYF.

V is TRBV5-1 and J is TRBJ1-4, with 8 bases identical to TRBD1. The trim removed 6 bases at V and 5 bases at J, leaving 9 bases unmatched. CDR3 length equals 15 residues. Germline lookup yields CDR1 SGHRS and CDR2 YFSETQ. CDR3 sequence (DNA): TGCGCCAGCACCTGGGGGGACAGGAGAAATGAAAAACTGTTTTTT. It specifies CASTWGDRRNEKLFF.

J is TRBJ2-1 and V is TRBV6-2 or TRBV6-3; a possible D gene is TRBD2 (7 bases). Trimming took 6 bases from V and 6 from J, leaving 21 bases between them. CDR1 and CDR2 (germline): MNHEY, SVGEGT. The CDR3 contains 16 residues. CDR3 loop: CASSAVGGGPGNEQFF. DNA of the CDR3: TGTGCCAGCAGCGCCGTAGGGGGAGGGCCCGGCAATGAGCAGTTCTTC.

The rearrangement links TRBV19 to TRBJ1-4; D is ambiguous. There are 14 residues in the CDR3. Trimming stripped 8 bases from V and 7 bases from J, with 17 bases between. Germline CDR1 reads LNHDA; CDR2 reads SQIVND (reference sequence). For the CDR3, the DNA is TGTGCCAGTGCTTATGGTGTGACGGGTGAAAAACTGTTTTTT. This sequence encodes CASAYGVTGEKLFF.

The J gene is TRBJ1-4, the V gene TRBV19; perhaps TRBD1 as D (5 bases). CDR3 size: 15 residues. The germline V gene encodes CDR1 LNHDA and CDR2 SQIVND (reference sequence). V lost 4 bases and J lost 7, with 16 bases in between. DNA for the CDR3: TGTGCCAGTAGTAGAACTCGGACCGGGGGTGAAAAACTGTTTTTT. It encodes CASSRTRTGGEKLFF. Complete variable domain (other parts from reference TRBV19 and TRBJ1-4): DGGITQSPKYLFRKEGQNVTLSCEQNLNHDAMYWYRQDPGQGLRLIYYSQIVNDFQKGDIAEGYSVSREKKESFPLTVTSAQKNPTAFYLCASSRTRTGGEKLFFGSGTQLSVL.

The V and J genes are TRBV7-2 and TRBJ2-1, with 11 nucleotides matching TRBD2. After removal of 4 bases from V and 5 bases from J, the junction contained 7 bases not matched to a gene. The CDR3 is 16 residues long. Germline CDR1 and CDR2: SGHTA and FQGNSA. For the CDR3, the DNA is TGTGCCAGCAGCTCCGCACTAGCGGGAGCAAACAATGAGCAGTTCTTC. Its translation: CASSSALAGANNEQFF. Full variable domain (outside the CDR3, taken from reference TRBV7-2 and TRBJ2-1): GAGVSQSPSNKVTEKGKDVELRCDPISGHTALYWYRQSLGQGLEFLIYFQGNSAPDKSGLPSDRFSAERTGGSVSTLTIQRTQQEDSAVYLCASSSALAGANNEQFFGPGTRLTVL.